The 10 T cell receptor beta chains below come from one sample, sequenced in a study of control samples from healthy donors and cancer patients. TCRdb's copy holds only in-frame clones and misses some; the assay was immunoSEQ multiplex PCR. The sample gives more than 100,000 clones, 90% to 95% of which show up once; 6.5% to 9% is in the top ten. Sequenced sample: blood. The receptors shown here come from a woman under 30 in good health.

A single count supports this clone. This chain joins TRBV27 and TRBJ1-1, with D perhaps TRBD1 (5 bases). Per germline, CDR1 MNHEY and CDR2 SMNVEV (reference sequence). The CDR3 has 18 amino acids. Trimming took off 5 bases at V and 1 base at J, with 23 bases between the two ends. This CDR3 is CASSHPSDAGLPNTEAFF. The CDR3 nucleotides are TGTGCCAGCAGTCACCCATCTGATGCGGGACTCCCGAACACTGAAGCTTTCTTT.

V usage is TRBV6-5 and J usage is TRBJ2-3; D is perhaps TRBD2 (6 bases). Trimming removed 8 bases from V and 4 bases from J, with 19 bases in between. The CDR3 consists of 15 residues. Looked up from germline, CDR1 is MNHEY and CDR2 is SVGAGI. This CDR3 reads CASRIQSRRADTQYF. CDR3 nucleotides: TGTGCCAGCCGAATCCAAAGCAGGAGGGCAGATACGCAGTATTTT.

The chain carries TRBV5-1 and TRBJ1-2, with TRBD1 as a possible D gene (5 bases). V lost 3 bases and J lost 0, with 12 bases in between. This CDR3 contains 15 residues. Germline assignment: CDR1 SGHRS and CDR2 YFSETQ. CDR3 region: CASSWVGGTNYGYTF. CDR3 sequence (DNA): TGCGCCAGCAGCTGGGTTGGGGGGACTAACTATGGCTACACCTTC.

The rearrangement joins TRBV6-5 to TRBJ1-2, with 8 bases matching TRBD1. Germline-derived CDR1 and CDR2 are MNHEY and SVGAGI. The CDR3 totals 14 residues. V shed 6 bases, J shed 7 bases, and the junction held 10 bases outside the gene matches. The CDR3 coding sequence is TGTGCCAGCAGGAATAGACAGGGGCTGGGTGGCTACACCTTC. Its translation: CASRNRQGLGGYTF.

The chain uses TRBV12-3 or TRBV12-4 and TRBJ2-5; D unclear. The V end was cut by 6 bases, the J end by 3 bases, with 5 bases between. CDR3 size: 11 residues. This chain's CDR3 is CASSLKETQYF. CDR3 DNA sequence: TGTGCCAGCAGCCTGAAAGAGACCCAGTACTTC.

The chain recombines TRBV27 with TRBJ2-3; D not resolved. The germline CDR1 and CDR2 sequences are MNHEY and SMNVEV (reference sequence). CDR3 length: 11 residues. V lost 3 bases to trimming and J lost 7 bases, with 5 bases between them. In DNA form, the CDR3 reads TGTGCCAGCAGTTTGGGAAATACGCAGTATTTT. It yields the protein CASSLGNTQYF.

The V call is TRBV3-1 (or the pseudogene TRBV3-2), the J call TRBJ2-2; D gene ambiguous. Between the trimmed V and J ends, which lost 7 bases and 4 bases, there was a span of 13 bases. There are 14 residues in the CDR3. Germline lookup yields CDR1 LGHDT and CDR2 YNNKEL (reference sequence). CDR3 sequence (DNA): TGTGCCAGCAACGCCTTGTCCAGCACCGGGGAGCTGTTTTTT. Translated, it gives CASNALSSTGELFF.

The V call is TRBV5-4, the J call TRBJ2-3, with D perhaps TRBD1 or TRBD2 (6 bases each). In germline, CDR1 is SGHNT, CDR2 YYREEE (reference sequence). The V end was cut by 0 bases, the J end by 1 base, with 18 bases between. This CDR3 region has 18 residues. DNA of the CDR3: TGTGCCAGCAGCTTGGCGGCCAGGGGTCCGGGGGGCACAGATACGCAGTATTTT. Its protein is CASSLAARGPGGTDTQYF.

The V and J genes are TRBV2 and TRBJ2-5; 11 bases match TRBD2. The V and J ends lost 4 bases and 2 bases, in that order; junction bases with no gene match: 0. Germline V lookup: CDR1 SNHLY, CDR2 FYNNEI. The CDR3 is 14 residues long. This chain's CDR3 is CASSGLAGQETQYF. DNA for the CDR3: TGTGCCAGCAGTGGACTAGCGGGGCAAGAGACCCAGTACTTC.

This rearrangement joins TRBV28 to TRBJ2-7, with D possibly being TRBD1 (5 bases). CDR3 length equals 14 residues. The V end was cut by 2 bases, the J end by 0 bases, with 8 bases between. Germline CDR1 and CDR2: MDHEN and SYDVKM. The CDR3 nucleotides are TGTGCCAGCAGTTTAGCGGACAACTCCTACGAGCAGTACTTC. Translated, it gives CASSLADNSYEQYF.